The present TCR beta chain was sequenced within a study of blood T cell repertoires in COVID-19. Study at large: Donors in the United States, Italy and Spain gave samples during acute or convalescent COVID-19. The analysed material was cDNA or gDNA that came from T cells, B-cell-depleted T cells, or PBMCs.

The authors' processing: Nucleated cell number was recorded as an estimate derived from reference gene primer amplification. TCRdb's copy holds only in-frame clones and misses some; the assay was immunoSEQ multiplex PCR. The DNA gave D and trimming, while V, J and clone size come from that table. The sample yields under 200,000 clones, roughly 80% seen once. The CDR3 totals 17 residues. Germline V gene data show CDR1 as MDHEN and CDR2 as SYDVKM. Trimming stripped 7 bases from V and 0 bases from J, with 21 bases between. J is TRBJ1-1 and V is TRBV28; D ambiguous. Sequencing was carried out using peripheral blood. The TCR was taken from a middle-aged woman with acute or convalescent COVID-19. CDR3 coding DNA: TGTGCCAGCACCCCAGCGCAGAGAAGGTCGCTGAACACTGAAGCTTTCTTT. Translation gives CASTPAQRRSLNTEAFF. Looking up the rest from reference TRBV28 and TRBJ1-1 gives the full variable domain: DVKVTQSSRYLVKRTGEKVFLECVQDMDHENMFWYRQDPGLGLRLIYFSYDVKMKEKGDIPEGYSVSREKKERFSLILESASTNQTSMYLCASTPAQRRSLNTEAFFGQGTRLTVV.